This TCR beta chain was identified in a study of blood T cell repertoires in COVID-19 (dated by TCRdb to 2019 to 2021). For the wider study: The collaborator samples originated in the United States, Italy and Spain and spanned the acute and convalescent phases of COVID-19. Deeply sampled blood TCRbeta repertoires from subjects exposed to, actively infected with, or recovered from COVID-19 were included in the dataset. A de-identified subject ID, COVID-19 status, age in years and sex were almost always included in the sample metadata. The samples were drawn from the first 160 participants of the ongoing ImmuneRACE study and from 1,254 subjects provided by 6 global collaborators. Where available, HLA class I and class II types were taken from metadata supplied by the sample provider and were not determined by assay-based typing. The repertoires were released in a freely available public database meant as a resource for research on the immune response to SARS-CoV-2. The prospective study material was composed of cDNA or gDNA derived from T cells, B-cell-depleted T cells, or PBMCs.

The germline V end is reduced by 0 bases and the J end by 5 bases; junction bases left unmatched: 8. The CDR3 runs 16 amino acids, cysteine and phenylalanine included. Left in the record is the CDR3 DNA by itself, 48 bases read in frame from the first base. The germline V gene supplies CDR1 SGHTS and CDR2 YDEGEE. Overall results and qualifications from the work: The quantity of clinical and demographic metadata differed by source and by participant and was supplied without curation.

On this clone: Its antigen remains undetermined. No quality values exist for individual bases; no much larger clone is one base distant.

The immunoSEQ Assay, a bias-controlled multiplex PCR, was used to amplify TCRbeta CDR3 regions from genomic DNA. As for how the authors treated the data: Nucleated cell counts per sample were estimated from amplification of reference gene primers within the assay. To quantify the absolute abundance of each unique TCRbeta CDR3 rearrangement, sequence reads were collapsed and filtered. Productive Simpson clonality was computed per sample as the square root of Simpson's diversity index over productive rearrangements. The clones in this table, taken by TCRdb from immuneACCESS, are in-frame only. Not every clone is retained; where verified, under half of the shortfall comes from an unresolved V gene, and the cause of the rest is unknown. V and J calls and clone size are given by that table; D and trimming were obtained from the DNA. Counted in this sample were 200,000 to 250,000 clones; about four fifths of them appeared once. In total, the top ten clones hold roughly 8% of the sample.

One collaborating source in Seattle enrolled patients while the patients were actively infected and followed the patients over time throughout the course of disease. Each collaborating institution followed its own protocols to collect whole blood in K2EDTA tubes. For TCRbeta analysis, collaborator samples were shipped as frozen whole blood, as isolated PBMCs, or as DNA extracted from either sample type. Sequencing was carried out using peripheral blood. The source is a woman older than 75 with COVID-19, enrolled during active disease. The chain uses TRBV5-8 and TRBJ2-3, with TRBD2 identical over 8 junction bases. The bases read TGTGCCAGCAGCTTGGCCGGGGGGGCCGGACAAGATACGCAGTATTTT. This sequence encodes CASSLAGGAGQDTQYF.